A selection of T cell receptor beta chains follows, all from one sample in a study of blood T cells in healthy people across ages. TCRdb ran MiXCR on the 5' RACE reads and lists one entry per CDR3 protein. The sample includes some 1.8 million distinct CDR3 sequences, about two fifths of them seen just once. Input material: blood. All receptors come from a human donor in good health. The CDR3 runs from the conserved cysteine through the conserved F or W. D genes are given only for firm matches. Size values are once, few and many counts, or a class for expanded clones, and some rows have none.

j_call clone_size d_call v_call cdr3_aa cdr3_nt
TRBJ2-7 . TRBD2 TRBV5-1 CASSLYSASGTYEQYF TGCGCCAGCAGCTTGTATTCGGCTAGCGGGACCTACGAGCAGTACTTC
TRBJ1-1 . . TRBV14 CASSQGGGMLTEAFF TGTGCCAGCAGCCAAGGTGGGGGGATGTTGACTGAAGCTTTCTTT
TRBJ1-5 . . TRBV7-2 CASTLSVNQPQHF TGTGCCAGCACCCTTAGTGTCAATCAGCCCCAGCATTTT
TRBJ2-5 . TRBD1 TRBV15 CATSRVYGDRGRETQYF TGTGCCACCAGCAGAGTATACGGGGACAGGGGGCGAGAGACCCAGTACTTC
TRBJ2-7 few TRBD1 TRBV11-2 CATQDRTYEQYF TGTGCCACACAGGACAGGACTTACGAGCAGTACTTC
TRBJ1-5 . . TRBV20-1 CSPQRSSNQPQHF TGCAGTCCCCAGAGGTCTAGCAATCAGCCCCAGCATTTT
TRBJ2-3 . . TRBV28 CASRWARITDTQYF TGTGCCAGCAGATGGGCCCGGATCACAGATACGCAGTATTTT
TRBJ1-2 few TRBD1 TRBV6-5 CASSGTGSQYGYTF TGTGCCAGCAGTGGGACAGGGAGCCAGTACGGCTACACCTTC
TRBJ2-7 . . TRBV20-1 CSATNPGLGESSYEQYF TGCAGTGCAACCAACCCGGGCCTGGGGGAGAGCTCCTACGAGCAGTACTTC
TRBJ2-4 . . TRBV7-2 CASSAQGLKNIQYF TGTGCCAGCAGCGCCCAAGGGCTCAAAAACATTCAGTACTTC
TRBJ2-1 . TRBD2 TRBV20-1 CSARKTGTSSNEQFF TGCAGTGCTAGAAAGACCGGGACTAGCTCCAATGAGCAGTTCTTC
TRBJ1-6 . . TRBV5-1 CASSFTLDETLHF TGCGCCAGCAGCTTTACACTCGACGAGACCCTCCACTTT
TRBJ2-1 few . TRBV29-1 CSGEDSSNEQFF TGCAGCGGTGAAGATTCGTCCAATGAGCAGTTCTTC
TRBJ2-3 few . TRBV27 CASSNPPQWTQYF TGTGCCAGCAGTAATCCTCCGCAGTGGACGCAGTATTTT
TRBJ1-2 . . TRBV5-1 CASSFTGTLNYGYTF TGCGCCAGCAGCTTCACAGGAACTTTAAACTATGGCTACACCTTC
TRBJ2-3 . . TRBV7-2 CASSLAGRSLENADTQYF TGTGCCAGCAGCTTAGCAGGACGGAGTCTAGAGAATGCAGATACGCAGTATTTT
TRBJ1-3 . . TRBV29-1 CSVEADLGSGNTIYF TGCAGCGTTGAAGCCGACCTTGGCTCTGGAAACACCATATATTTT
TRBJ2-7 few . TRBV29-1 CSVAGGDGEQYF TGCAGCGTCGCGGGCGGGGACGGCGAGCAGTACTTC
TRBJ2-4 . TRBD1 TRBV3-1 CASNHLGTGGAGNIQYF TGTGCCAGCAACCACCTGGGGACAGGGGGCGCGGGAAACATTCAGTACTTC
TRBJ2-5 . TRBD1 TRBV9 CASSVGGNRGQETQYF TGTGCCAGCAGCGTAGGGGGAAACAGGGGGCAAGAGACCCAGTACTTC
TRBJ2-7 . . TRBV7-2 CASSWAITYEQYF TGTGCCAGCAGCTGGGCGATAACCTACGAGCAGTACTTC
TRBJ2-6 few TRBD2 TRBV4-3 CTSSQGTSISGANVLTF TGCACCAGCAGCCAAGGGACTAGCATCTCTGGGGCCAACGTCCTGACTTTC
TRBJ1-2 . . TRBV2 CASRLDRNNYGYTF TGTGCCAGCAGACTAGACAGAAATAACTATGGCTACACCTTC
TRBJ2-7 . TRBD2 TRBV5-1 CASSLTTSGRYEQYF TGCGCCAGCAGCTTAACGACTAGCGGGAGATACGAGCAGTACTTC
TRBJ1-2 . TRBD1 TRBV3-1 CATSPGQGVYGYTF TGTGCCACCTCCCCCGGACAGGGGGTCTATGGCTACACCTTC
TRBJ2-7 . . TRBV6-5 CASSYLTGSYEQYF TGTGCCAGCAGTTACTTGACGGGGAGCTACGAGCAGTACTTC
TRBJ1-5 few TRBD1 TRBV7-9 CASSSGTGYNQPQHF TGTGCCAGCAGCTCCGGGACAGGGTACAATCAGCCCCAGCATTTT
TRBJ1-6 . . TRBV12-5 CASGFSTTTSPGSPLHF TGTGCTAGTGGTTTTTCAACTACCACTTCCCCGGGTTCACCCCTCCACTTT
TRBJ2-5 few . TRBV4-3 CASSQESYQRGTQYF TGCGCCAGCAGCCAAGAAAGTTACCAGAGAGGGACCCAGTACTTC
TRBJ1-2 once . TRBV28 CASSFLGADGYTF TGTGCCAGCAGTTTTTTGGGGGCCGATGGCTACACCTTC
TRBJ2-5 . . TRBV11-3 CASSLVGTPGETQYF TGTGCCAGCAGCTTAGTTGGCACCCCTGGTGAGACCCAGTACTTC
TRBJ1-1 . . TRBV5-5 CASSFGMDTEAFF TGTGCCAGCAGCTTCGGGATGGACACTGAAGCTTTCTTT
TRBJ1-2 . . TRBV12-3/TRBV12-4 CASSSLQGGYGYTF TGTGCCAGCAGTTCCCTGCAGGGTGGCTATGGCTACACCTTC
TRBJ2-7 . . TRBV19 CASSIQRSVFHEQYF TGTGCCAGTAGTATTCAACGAAGTGTATTCCACGAGCAGTACTTC
TRBJ2-1 few TRBD1 TRBV4-1 CASSQPPGQGTSPTYNEQFF TGCGCCAGCAGCCAACCTCCGGGACAGGGGACTTCCCCCACCTACAATGAGCAGTTCTTC
TRBJ1-2 once . TRBV5-1 CASSLAGQGVKGYTF TGCGCCAGCAGCTTGGCCGGGCAGGGAGTGAAAGGCTACACCTTC
TRBJ2-3 few . TRBV29-1 CSVSDRTSTDTQYF TGCAGCGTTTCGGACAGAACTAGCACAGATACGCAGTATTTT
TRBJ1-1 . TRBD1 TRBV3-1 CAGSLGQAVMNTEAFF TGTGCCGGCAGCCTGGGACAGGCGGTGATGAACACTGAAGCTTTCTTT
TRBJ2-7 . . TRBV10-3 CAISNRDTSYEQYF TGTGCCATCAGCAACAGGGACACGTCCTACGAGCAGTACTTC
TRBJ1-4 few TRBD1 TRBV6-5 CASSPWTGEGEKLFF TGTGCCAGTAGTCCTTGGACAGGGGAAGGAGAAAAACTGTTTTTT
TRBJ2-4 . . TRBV5-1 CAGSLTDPNIKYF TGCGCCGGCAGCTTGACGGACCCAAACATTAAGTACTTC
TRBJ1-2 . . TRBV7-9 CASRPTTGKNYGYTF TGTGCCAGCAGGCCTACCACAGGGAAAAACTATGGCTACACCTTC
TRBJ2-5 . . TRBV7-7 CASSLPPQGWEGETQYF TGTGCTAGCAGCCTACCTCCACAGGGGTGGGAGGGAGAGACCCAGTACTTC
TRBJ1-5 . . TRBV4-1 CASSQVAANRGNQPQHF TGCGCCAGCAGCCAAGTGGCCGCAAATAGGGGCAATCAGCCCCAGCATTTT
TRBJ2-3 few . TRBV20-1 CSARGLVADTQYF TGCAGTGCTAGAGGACTAGTCGCAGATACGCAGTATTTT
TRBJ2-1 many . TRBV6-2/TRBV6-3 CASSYVRGGIFNEQFF TGTGCCAGCAGTTACGTAAGGGGGGGAATCTTCAATGAGCAGTTCTTC
TRBJ2-7 few TRBD1 TRBV7-2 CASSFAGTGSSAQYF TGTGCCAGCAGCTTCGCTGGGACAGGCTCTAGTGCCCAGTACTTC
TRBJ2-5 . . TRBV6-6 CASSKPGRHIGTQYF TGTGCCAGCAGTAAACCGGGACGGCATATTGGGACCCAGTACTTC